Below are 25 T cell receptor beta chains sequenced from a single sample in a study of blood T cell repertoires in COVID-19 (dated by TCRdb to 2020 to 2022). Library preparation used the immunoSEQ multiplex PCR assay. The table comes from immuneACCESS by way of TCRdb, which keeps in-frame sequences with V and J called. Part of the clones is missing from these tables; in studies checked, under half for an unresolved V gene and the rest for unknown reasons. This sample holds about 190,000 clones; over 75% were observed only once. The ten most abundant clones make up about 6.8% of the sample. Sequencing was performed on peripheral blood. These receptors all stem from a woman in her forties who had recovered from COVID-19.

The chain joins TRBV3-1 (or the pseudogene TRBV3-2) to TRBJ2-2, with no clear D. Trimming took off 2 bases at V and 6 bases at J, with 13 bases between the two ends. Germline loops: CDR1 LGHDT, CDR2 YNNKEL (reference sequence). CDR3 length: 15 residues. CDR3 residues: CASSQPGSSAGELFF. DNA for the CDR3: TGTGCCAGCAGCCAACCCGGGTCCTCGGCCGGGGAGCTGTTTTTT.

The chain joins TRBV6-1 to TRBJ2-7, with TRBD2 matching over 12 bases. After removal of 2 bases from V and 4 bases from J, the junction contained 3 bases not matched to a gene. The CDR3 is 15 amino acids. Germline assignment: CDR1 MNHNS and CDR2 SASEGT. The CDR3 loop reads CASSEPTSGRYEQYF. The CDR3 coding sequence is TGTGCCAGCAGTGAACCGACTAGCGGGAGATACGAGCAGTACTTC.

The chain is built from TRBV7-2 and TRBJ2-5, with TRBD1 matching over 7 bases. The CDR3 length is 14 residues. After removal of 5 bases from V and 1 base from J, the junction contained 4 bases not matched to a gene. Germline CDR1 reads SGHTA; CDR2 reads FQGNSA. This CDR3 reads CASSLDRAQETQYF. In nucleotides, the CDR3 is TGTGCCAGCAGCCTCGACAGGGCCCAAGAGACCCAGTACTTC.

V usage is TRBV10-3 and J usage is TRBJ1-2; no definite D call. Germline lookup yields CDR1 ENHRY and CDR2 SYGVKD. V was shortened by 3 bases and J by 4 bases, with 9 bases between the two germline ends. The CDR3 runs 13 residues. The CDR3, as DNA: TGTGCCATCAGTGAACAGCCCTCCTATGGCTACACCTTC. Amino acids: CAISEQPSYGYTF.

V is TRBV7-2 and J is TRBJ1-6, with 8 bases identical to TRBD1. The CDR3 length is 17 residues. The V gene end was trimmed by 5 bases and the J gene end by 8 bases; junction bases not matched to a gene: 14. Germline V CDR1 and CDR2: SGHTA, FQGNSA. CDR3 DNA sequence: TGTGCCAGCAGCGCGGAGCAGGGGGCTGTTGATGATTCACCCCTCCACTTT. Its translation: CASSAEQGAVDDSPLHF.

The rearrangement links TRBV10-1 to TRBJ2-1, with TRBD1 matching over 10 bases. This CDR3 comprises 21 residues. The J segment lost 10 bases and the V segment lost 7 bases, leaving 31 bases of the junction unmatched. CDR1 and CDR2 (germline): WNHNN, SYGVQD (reference sequence). CDR3 in amino acids: CASIGQGEKRRFGSYNEEQFF. The CDR3 DNA is TGCGCCAGCATAGGACAGGGGGAAAAGAGAAGATTTGGGTCTTACAATGAGGAGCAGTTCTTC.

The chain couples TRBV5-1 to TRBJ1-5; TRBD1 is a possible D gene (6 bases). The CDR3 has 17 residues. V lost 1 base to trimming and J lost 0 bases, with 14 bases between them. Germline CDR1 and CDR2: SGHRS and YFSETQ. The DNA of the CDR3 is TGCGCCAGCAGCTTGTACGGGGGGCCAAATAGCAATCAGCCCCAGCATTTT. It codes for CASSLYGGPNSNQPQHF. Supplemented by reference TRBV5-1 and TRBJ1-5, the full variable domain reads KAGVTQTPRYLIKTRGQQVTLSCSPISGHRSVSWYQQTPGQGLQFLFEYFSETQRNKGNFPGRFSGRQFSNSRSEMNVSTLELGDSALYLCASSLYGGPNSNQPQHFGDGTRLSIL.

CDR3 region: CASSSGQGAVYEQYF. The CDR3 nucleotides read TGTGCCAGCAGCTCGGGGCAGGGGGCTGTATACGAGCAGTACTTC. V gene TRBV9 combines with J gene TRBJ2-7; 8 bases are shared with TRBD1. The CDR3 totals 15 residues. Trimming took 4 bases from V and 4 from J; bases not matched to a gene: 10. Germline lookup yields CDR1 SGDLS and CDR2 YYNGEE.

The chain combines TRBV18 with TRBJ2-7, with TRBD2 matching 7 bases. Germline assignment: CDR1 KGHSH and CDR2 LQKENI. Trimming cost V 5 bases and J 5 bases; bases outside gene matches: 6. This CDR3 comprises 13 residues. As DNA, the CDR3 is TGTGCCAGCTCAATGCAGGCGGGGGACGAGCAGTACTTC. It encodes CASSMQAGDEQYF.

The table lists this clone with a count of one. The V call is TRBV7-2, the J call TRBJ2-2; 9 nucleotides line up with TRBD2. CDR3 length equals 15 residues. V trimming: 3 bases; J trimming: 5 bases; junction bases outside the gene matches: 4. Germline-derived CDR1 and CDR2 are SGHTA and FQGNSA. CDR3 sequence (DNA): TGTGCCAGCAGCTTTGCGGGAGGGACGACCGGGGAGCTGTTTTTT. Translated, it gives CASSFAGGTTGELFF.

The CDR3, as DNA: TGTGCCAGCAGCCCCTGGGCAGGGTCAACCTACGAGCAGTACTTC. This sequence encodes CASSPWAGSTYEQYF. This rearrangement joins TRBV27 to TRBJ2-7, with D possibly TRBD1 on 5 matching bases. Germline V gives CDR1 MNHEY, CDR2 SMNVEV (reference sequence). Trimming shortened V by 6 bases and J by 2 bases, and 17 bases separated the two germline ends. The CDR3 loop spans 15 amino acids.

V and J are TRBV23-1 and TRBJ2-3, with TRBD2 matching 12 bases. TRBV23-1 is known as an ORF, though its function is uncertain. CDR3 size: 17 residues. The junction had 9 bases not matched to a gene; V was cut back by 7 bases and J by 1 base. The CDR3 spells CASISSGRGLGTDTQYF. For the CDR3, the DNA is TGCGCCAGCATTTCTAGCGGGAGGGGTCTAGGCACAGATACGCAGTATTTT.

The chain joins TRBV6-6 to TRBJ1-3; 8 bases align to TRBD1. Germline CDR1 is MNHNY and CDR2 is SVGAGI (reference sequence). This CDR3 has 18 residues. Unmatched junction bases numbered 16, after V lost 5 bases and J lost 4 bases. The DNA for the CDR3 is TGTGCCAGCAGTCCCACCGAAAGAGGACAGGGCTCAGGAAACACCATATATTTT. Residues: CASSPTERGQGSGNTIYF.

The rearrangement links TRBV2 to TRBJ1-4; D ambiguous. This CDR3 is 15 amino acids long. Trimming removed 1 base from V and 0 bases from J, with 6 bases in between. Germline CDR1 and CDR2: SNHLY and FYNNEI. The CDR3 reads CASSEGGATNEKLFF. The CDR3 bases are TGTGCCAGCAGTGAAGGCGGGGCAACTAATGAAAAACTGTTTTTT.

The gene calls are TRBV19 and TRBJ1-1; 7 bases line up with TRBD1. V dropped 0 bases and J dropped 2; count of bases not matched to a gene: 3. The CDR3 totals 15 residues. Per the germline V gene, CDR1 is LNHDA and CDR2 is SQIVND (reference sequence). As DNA, the CDR3 is TGTGCCAGTAGTATAGACTGGACAGGCAACACTGAAGCTTTCTTT. Protein product: CASSIDWTGNTEAFF.

The rearrangement uses TRBV4-1 and TRBJ2-7, with 9 nucleotides matching TRBD1. The V gene's germline CDR1 is MGHRA and CDR2 YSYEKL. This CDR3 region has 14 residues. V shed 3 bases, J shed 3 bases, and the junction held 3 bases outside the gene matches. The CDR3 loop reads CASSHGQGSYEQYF. Here the CDR3 DNA reads TGCGCCAGCAGCCACGGACAGGGGAGCTACGAGCAGTACTTC.

The chain links TRBV27 to TRBJ2-1; a possible D gene is TRBD1 (6 bases). Trimming removed 5 bases at V and 8 bases at J, with 13 bases between. The CDR3 has 13 residues. Germline CDR1 and CDR2: MNHEY and SMNVEV (reference sequence). CDR3: CASSRDRLDEQFF. CDR3 DNA sequence: TGTGCCAGCAGTCGAGACAGGTTGGATGAGCAGTTCTTC.

This rearrangement joins TRBV9 to TRBJ2-3, with TRBD1 matching over 8 bases. Germline V CDR1 and CDR2: SGDLS, YYNGEE. J was trimmed by 2 bases and V by 0 bases; bases with no gene match: 8. The CDR3 consists of 17 residues. The CDR3 loop reads CASSVGGTGFFTDTQYF. The CDR3, as DNA: TGTGCCAGCAGCGTAGGCGGGACAGGCTTTTTCACAGATACGCAGTATTTT.

The gene calls are TRBV4-3 and TRBJ2-7; 11 positions agree with TRBD2. V lost 3 bases and J lost 5; bases outside the gene matches: 12. Germline lookup yields CDR1 LGHNA and CDR2 YSLEER. The length of the CDR3 is 17 residues. The CDR3 DNA reads as TGCGCCAGCAGCCACCCCAAACCGGGACTAGCGGTACACGAGCAGTACTTC. Translated, it gives CASSHPKPGLAVHEQYF.

The V gene is TRBV19, the J gene TRBJ2-2; 7 nucleotides align to TRBD1. Trimming at V came to 1 base and at J to 7 bases, leaving 6 bases not matched to a gene. The germline V gene has CDR1 LNHDA and CDR2 SQIVND (reference sequence). The CDR3 is 15 residues long. DNA of the CDR3: TGTGCCAGTAGTATAGTAGGGGGCAACGTCGGGGAGCTGTTTTTT. Translation: CASSIVGGNVGELFF.

The chain recombines TRBV29-1 with TRBJ1-5; 9 positions agree with TRBD1. Germline CDR1 SQVTM, CDR2 ANQGSEA. The CDR3 length is 13 residues. V lost 4 bases to trimming and J lost 9 bases; unmatched junction nucleotides: 7. CDR3 loop: CSVGGQGNWPQHF. CDR3 DNA: TGCAGCGTTGGGGGACAGGGCAATTGGCCCCAGCATTTT.

The chain has TRBV4-3 and TRBJ1-1, with D perhaps TRBD1 (5 bases). Germline V gene sequence: CDR1 LGHNA, CDR2 YSLEER. The CDR3 covers 15 residues. V lost 0 bases, J lost 4 bases, and 12 bases lay in between. This chain's CDR3 is CASSQDFRGSTEAFF. Written as DNA, the CDR3 is TGCGCCAGCAGCCAAGATTTTAGGGGTTCCACTGAAGCTTTCTTT.

This clone was seen ten or more times. V and J are TRBV24-1 and TRBJ2-1, with a weak D call TRBD1 (5 bases). The CDR3 contains 14 residues. Trimming took 4 bases from V and 5 from J, leaving 11 bases between them. Germline CDR1 is KGHDR and CDR2 is SFDVKD. The CDR3 region is CATSDPGYHNEQFF. The CDR3 DNA sequence: TGTGCCACCAGTGACCCAGGGTACCACAATGAGCAGTTCTTC.

This chain connects TRBV5-1 to TRBJ2-3, with D perhaps matching TRBD1 (6 bases). This CDR3 region has 19 residues. V was pared by 0 bases and J by 4 bases, with 24 bases between. Germline V CDR1 and CDR2: SGHRS, YFSETQ. The CDR3 spells CASSLEPSTGQGTSDTQYF. The CDR3 nucleotides are TGCGCCAGCAGCTTGGAACCGAGCACGGGGCAGGGGACATCAGATACGCAGTATTTT.

This CDR3 reads CASSVVGTDGYTF. In nucleotides, the CDR3 is TGTGCCAGCAGCGTAGTGGGGACAGATGGCTACACCTTC. The genes are TRBV9 and TRBJ1-2, with TRBD1 identical over 7 bases. The CDR3 length is 13 residues. Germline V CDR1 and CDR2: SGDLS, YYNGEE. V trimming: 0 bases; J trimming: 6 bases; junction bases outside the gene matches: 2.